This T cell receptor beta chain appears in the sequencing data of a study of blood T cell repertoires in COVID-19. Overall study context: Italy, Spain and the United States were the sources of the convalescent and acute COVID-19 samples. The analysed material was cDNA or gDNA that came from T cells, B-cell-depleted T cells, or PBMCs.

The CDR3 covers 17 residues. V lost 7 bases and J 2 bases, leaving 21 bases between the germline ends. Germline V gene lookup returns CDR1 LNHDA and CDR2 SQIVND (reference sequence). Authors' data handling: Counts of nucleated cells, estimated from reference gene primer amplification, were obtained. Measured with immunoSEQ multiplex PCR; TCRdb has only the in-frame clones, and not every one. From that table come the V and J calls and clone size; the DNA was used to work out D and trimming. The sample lists tens of thousands of clones, around 81% occurring once. This clone has a handful of counts. The sequence came from a human donor in a cohort sampled during active COVID-19. The gene calls are TRBV19 and TRBJ1-5, with no clear D. Sample: peripheral blood. The CDR3 DNA reads TGTGCCAGTACCGCGGGGAGGGCTGGAATGGGCAATCAGCCCCAGCATTTT. Translating gives CASTAGRAGMGNQPQHF.